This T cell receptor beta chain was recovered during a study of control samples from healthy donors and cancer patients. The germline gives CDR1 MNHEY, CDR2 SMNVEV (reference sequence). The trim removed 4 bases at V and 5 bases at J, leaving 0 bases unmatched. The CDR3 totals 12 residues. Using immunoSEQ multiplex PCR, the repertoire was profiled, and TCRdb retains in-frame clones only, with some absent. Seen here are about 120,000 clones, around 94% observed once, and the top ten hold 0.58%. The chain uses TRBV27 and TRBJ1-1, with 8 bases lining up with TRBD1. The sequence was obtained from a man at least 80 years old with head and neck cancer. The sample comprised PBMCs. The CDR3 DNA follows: TGTGCCAGCAGTTACAGGGGGACTGAAGCTTTCTTT. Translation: CASSYRGTEAFF.